Presented here are 31 T cell receptor beta chains from one specimen sequenced in a study of beta chain features in type 1 diabetes. Expressed TCRB transcripts were sequenced because the isolated RNA had all been reverse transcribed beforehand. Libraries were prepared by immunoSEQ multiplex PCR; TCRdb keeps only in-frame clonotypes and omits some of them. The repertoire holds around 650,000 clones, with 9.5% to 15% as singletons. Findings of the study overall: Moderate yet significant TCRB CDR3 shortening was seen in Type 1 diabetes patients in all four CD4+ subsets.

The antigens for these receptors are not known. What was sequenced was naive CD4+ T cells from blood. The receptors stem from a man aged 25-45 years with type 1 diabetes.

V gene TRBV6-6 combines with J gene TRBJ1-1; the D is unclear. V lost 10 bases and J 6 bases, leaving 18 bases between the germline ends. Germline assignment: CDR1 MNHNY and CDR2 SVGAGI (reference sequence). The CDR3 has 13 residues. The CDR3 loop reads CATEELIEAEAFF. In nucleotides, the CDR3 is TGTGCCACAGAGGAACTAATTGAGGCTGAAGCTTTCTTT.

This clone was seen a few times. This CDR3 is CASSGGPAGPQHF. Here the CDR3 DNA reads TGTGCCAGCAGCGGGGGCCCGGCGGGGCCCCAGCATTTT. This chain connects TRBV6-6 to TRBJ1-5; perhaps TRBD1 as D (6 bases). The CDR3 covers 13 residues. Germline CDR1 reads MNHNY; CDR2 reads SVGAGI (reference sequence). Trimming pared 6 bases from V and 9 bases from J, leaving 15 bases between.

This clone was observed a few times. The gene calls are TRBV7-2 and TRBJ2-7; D might be TRBD1 or TRBD2, each matching 5 bases. The CDR3 sequence is 13 residues long. V lost 5 bases to trimming and J lost 1 base, with 9 bases between them. Germline values: CDR1 SGHTA, CDR2 FQGNSA. The CDR3 loop reads CASSPGPSYEQYF. In DNA, the CDR3 is TGTGCCAGCAGCCCGGGGCCATCCTACGAGCAGTACTTC.

The chain joins TRBV5-4 to TRBJ2-1; D remains unclear. In germline, CDR1 is SGHNT, CDR2 YYREEE (reference sequence). The CDR3 runs to 14 residues. The V gene lost 0 bases and the J gene lost 2 bases, with 6 bases spanning the gap. The CDR3 here is CASSLADPYNEQFF. The CDR3 DNA sequence: TGTGCCAGCAGCTTGGCAGACCCCTACAATGAGCAGTTCTTC.

In its sample, this clone was seen a few times. The chain joins TRBV10-3 to TRBJ2-7, with 7 nucleotides matching TRBD1. The junction had 8 bases not matched to a gene; V was cut back by 9 bases and J by 0 bases. Germline V gene data show CDR1 as ENHRY and CDR2 as SYGVKD. The CDR3 length is 14 residues. The CDR3 DNA follows: TGTGCCATACTTAACGGGACAGTCTCCTACGAGCAGTACTTC. This translates into CAILNGTVSYEQYF.

This clone has a handful of counts. The V and J genes are TRBV10-3 and TRBJ2-3, with D tentatively TRBD2 (6 bases). CDR1 and CDR2 (germline): ENHRY, SYGVKD. CDR3 length: 14 amino acids. V was shortened by 3 bases and J by 1 base, with 8 bases between the two germline ends. CDR3: CAISDREGTDTQYF. The CDR3 bases are TGTGCCATCAGTGATAGGGAGGGCACAGATACGCAGTATTTT.

There are a few counts of this clone. J is TRBJ1-2 and V is TRBV5-4; TRBD1 is a possible D gene (6 bases). Trimming left V 3 bases short and J 4 bases short, with 10 bases between. Germline lookup yields CDR1 SGHNT and CDR2 YYREEE (reference sequence). The CDR3 spans 13 residues. In DNA form, the CDR3 reads TGTGCCAGCAGCTCCAGGGGAAGCTATGGCTACACCTTC. It encodes CASSSRGSYGYTF.

This clone was seen more than once but under ten times. This rearrangement joins TRBV5-1 to TRBJ1-3; 8 bases fit TRBD1. The V gene's germline CDR1 is SGHRS and CDR2 YFSETQ. The CDR3 has 18 residues. V dropped 2 bases and J dropped 0; count of bases not matched to a gene: 10. The CDR3 nucleotides read TGCGCCAGCAGCTTACCCTCGGGGACAGGTTCCTCTGGAAACACCATATATTTT. As protein: CASSLPSGTGSSGNTIYF.

The rearrangement joins TRBV5-4 to TRBJ1-5, with D unclear. V was shortened by 0 bases and J by 2 bases, with 9 bases between the two germline ends. CDR1 and CDR2 (germline): SGHNT, YYREEE (reference sequence). The CDR3 covers 15 residues. CDR3 amino acids: CASSLAGPGNQPQHF. The CDR3 nucleotides are TGTGCCAGCAGCTTGGCAGGTCCGGGCAATCAGCCCCAGCATTTT.

The chain joins TRBV29-1 to TRBJ2-7; 7 bases are shared with TRBD1. CDR1 SQVTM and CDR2 ANQGSEA come from the germline V gene. Germline trimming cut 7 bases from V and 3 bases from J; bases unmatched to any gene: 6. The CDR3 is 12 residues long. The CDR3 sequence: CSAGQRNYEQYF. CDR3 DNA sequence: TGCAGCGCGGGACAGCGCAACTACGAGCAGTACTTC.

This chain joins TRBV7-6 and TRBJ2-3; D not resolved. From germline, CDR1 is SGHVS and CDR2 FNYEAQ. The CDR3 extends over 14 amino acids. V was shortened by 4 bases and J by 3 bases, with 11 bases between the two germline ends. CDR3 coding DNA: TGTGCCAGCAGCTCGCCCTCTGGTACAGATACGCAGTATTTT. Its translation: CASSSPSGTDTQYF.

The genes are TRBV10-3 and TRBJ2-1; the match to TRBD2 covers 10 bases. Germline CDR1 reads ENHRY; CDR2 reads SYGVKD. The trim removed 7 bases at V and 3 bases at J, leaving 6 bases unmatched. The CDR3 runs to 15 residues. CDR3: CAITPSGGSYNEQFF. For the CDR3, the DNA is TGTGCCATCACACCTAGCGGGGGCAGCTACAATGAGCAGTTCTTC.

The chain joins TRBV7-8 to TRBJ2-7; the D gene is possibly TRBD1 (6 bases). The CDR3 contains 16 residues. Germline V gene sequence: CDR1 SGHVS, CDR2 FQNEAQ. Trimming took off 0 bases at V and 3 bases at J, with 15 bases between the two ends. DNA for the CDR3: TGTGCCAGCAGCTTAGCGAGCGCAGGGGTGGGCTACGAGCAGTACTTC. Residues: CASSLASAGVGYEQYF.

This clone was recorded a few times. The chain has TRBV6-6 and TRBJ2-6; no clear D. The CDR3 covers 14 residues. Germline V gives CDR1 MNHNY, CDR2 SVGAGI (reference sequence). V was pared by 8 bases and J by 4 bases, with 12 bases between. DNA of the CDR3: TGTGCCAGCCTAACCCCCGTCGGGGCCAACGTCCTGACTTTC. This sequence encodes CASLTPVGANVLTF.

A few counts support this clone. The chain uses TRBV5-4 and TRBJ1-2, with D unclear. Germline V gives CDR1 SGHNT, CDR2 YYREEE (reference sequence). The CDR3 loop spans 14 amino acids. The V gene lost 0 bases and the J gene lost 4 bases, with 10 bases spanning the gap. The CDR3, as DNA: TGTGCCAGCAGCTTGGAGGGTTTCACCTATGGCTACACCTTC. Translating it yields CASSLEGFTYGYTF.

The V and J genes are TRBV9 and TRBJ2-7; D is perhaps TRBD1 (8 bases). V lost 3 bases to trimming and J lost 4 bases, with 17 bases between them. This CDR3 region has 15 residues. The germline V gene encodes CDR1 SGDLS and CDR2 YYNGEE. DNA for the CDR3: TGTGCCAGCAGCGAGGGACCACAGGGGGGGTACGAGCAGTACTTC. Its protein product is CASSEGPQGGYEQYF.

This clone was observed a handful of times. The chain recombines TRBV9 with TRBJ2-3; unclear D gene. CDR3 length equals 14 residues. V was trimmed by 0 bases and J by 0 bases, leaving 5 bases between them. Germline assignment: CDR1 SGDLS and CDR2 YYNGEE. The CDR3: CASSVVPSTDTQYF. The CDR3 coding sequence is TGTGCCAGCAGCGTAGTTCCGAGCACAGATACGCAGTATTTT.

This chain connects TRBV7-2 to TRBJ2-4; D call uncertain. Germline V gene sequence: CDR1 SGHTA, CDR2 FQGNSA. The CDR3 has 15 residues. Trimming removed 5 bases from V and 5 bases from J, with 16 bases in between. In DNA form, the CDR3 reads TGTGCCAGCAGCAAAACGTCCGGATCCCAAAACATTCAGTACTTC. Its translation is CASSKTSGSQNIQYF. Full variable domain (rest looked up from reference TRBV7-2 and TRBJ2-4): GAGVSQSPSNKVTEKGKDVELRCDPISGHTALYWYRQSLGQGLEFLIYFQGNSAPDKSGLPSDRFSAERTGGSVSTLTIQRTQQEDSAVYLCASSKTSGSQNIQYFGAGTRLSVL.

This clone was observed a handful of times. The rearrangement uses TRBV7-9 and TRBJ1-6; D perhaps matches TRBD1 (5 bases). The CDR3 spans 15 residues. Per the germline V gene, CDR1 is SEHNR and CDR2 is FQNEAQ (reference sequence). Between the trimmed V and J ends, which lost 3 bases and 6 bases, there was a span of 12 bases. The CDR3 loop is CASSLGEEINSPLHF. CDR3 nucleotide sequence: TGTGCCAGCAGCTTGGGGGAAGAAATTAATTCACCCCTCCACTTT. The complete variable domain, with remaining parts taken from reference TRBV7-9 and TRBJ1-6, reads DTGVSQNPRHKITKRGQNVTFRCDPISEHNRLYWYRQTLGQGPEFLTYFQNEAQLEKSRLLSDRFSAERPKGSFSTLEIQRTEQGDSAMYLCASSLGEEINSPLHFGNGTRLTVT.

This clone was seen a handful of times. The genes are TRBV9 and TRBJ2-1; D is ambiguous. Germline lookup yields CDR1 SGDLS and CDR2 YYNGEE. V shed 3 bases and J shed 5 bases, with 6 bases lying between them. This CDR3 contains 12 residues. For the CDR3, the DNA is TGTGCCAGCAGCGGGATACACAATGAGCAGTTCTTC. This translates into CASSGIHNEQFF.

The rearrangement links TRBV19 to TRBJ2-5; weak D call: TRBD2 (6 bases). CDR3 size: 13 residues. In germline, CDR1 is LNHDA, CDR2 SQIVND (reference sequence). Deletions cut 6 bases from V and 5 bases from J, with 13 bases between. The CDR3 bases are TGTGCCAGTAGGGGACGGGAGTGGGAGACCCAGTACTTC. Its protein product is CASRGREWETQYF.

This clone was observed a few times. The same CDR3 is also encoded by other DNA sequences in this sample. The gene calls are TRBV18 and TRBJ2-6; D is uncertain. Germline assignment: CDR1 KGHSH and CDR2 LQKENI. The V and J ends lost 3 bases and 0 bases respectively, with 3 bases between them. The CDR3 extends over 14 amino acids. CDR3 region: CASSPGSGANVLTF. CDR3 nucleotides: TGTGCCAGCTCACCTGGCTCTGGGGCCAACGTCCTGACTTTC.

V gene TRBV6-1 combines with J gene TRBJ1-6, with D possibly matching TRBD1 (5 bases). From germline, CDR1 is MNHNS and CDR2 SASEGT. The CDR3 spans 12 residues. Trimming cost V 6 bases and J 12 bases, with 12 bases left between them. The CDR3 protein is CASSAGDLPLHF. In DNA form, the CDR3 reads TGTGCCAGCAGCGCGGGGGACTTACCCCTCCACTTT.

Concerning this clone itself: Distinct nucleotide sequences in the sample also encode this CDR3. The V gene is TRBV14, the J gene TRBJ1-4; tentative D call: TRBD1 (5 bases). CDR1 is SGHDN and CDR2 is FVKESK in the germline V gene. Trimming stripped 1 base from V and 0 bases from J, with 6 bases between. This CDR3 spans 15 amino acids. The CDR3 region is CASSQVGATNEKLFF. As DNA, the CDR3 is TGTGCCAGCAGCCAAGTAGGGGCAACTAATGAAAAACTGTTTTTT.

The chain carries TRBV6-5 and TRBJ2-1, with 8 bases aligning to TRBD1. The junction had 6 bases not matched to a gene; V was cut back by 6 bases and J by 5 bases. Germline CDR1 and CDR2: MNHEY and SVGAGI. This CDR3 is built from 14 residues. CDR3 DNA: TGTGCCAGCAGACTCACAGGGGGTCACAATGAGCAGTTCTTC. Encoded protein: CASRLTGGHNEQFF.

CDR3 residues: CSVLRGGISYEQYF. The CDR3 nucleotides are TGCAGCGTCCTCCGGGGCGGAATTTCCTACGAGCAGTACTTC. V usage is TRBV29-1 and J usage is TRBJ2-5, with D perhaps given as TRBD1 or TRBD2 (5 bases each). The J call may be wrong; the DNA end is better matched by TRBJ2-7. This CDR3 has 14 amino acids. The germline V gene encodes CDR1 SQVTM and CDR2 ANQGSEA.

This clone was recorded at least ten times. The chain uses TRBV28 and TRBJ2-6; possibly TRBD1 for D (6 bases). The germline gives CDR1 MDHEN, CDR2 SYDVKM. This CDR3 is built from 15 residues. V lost 6 bases to trimming and J lost 6 bases, with 15 bases between them. Here the CDR3 DNA reads TGTGCCAGCAGCAGGGGCCCTGTGGAGGCCAACGTCCTGACTTTC. Protein sequence: CASSRGPVEANVLTF.

This chain uses TRBV7-7 with TRBJ2-3; 7 bases align to TRBD2. This CDR3 comprises 15 residues. Germline CDR1 and CDR2: SSHAT and FNYEAQ (reference sequence). V shed 5 bases and J 0 bases; nucleotides not matched to a gene: 5. CDR3 protein: CASSPSGYSTDTQYF. CDR3 DNA: TGTGCCAGCAGCCCTAGCGGCTATAGCACAGATACGCAGTATTTT.

This clone has only a few counts. The chain links TRBV6-5 to TRBJ2-7; D is unclear. There are 14 residues in the CDR3. Trimming pared 0 bases from V and 2 bases from J, leaving 8 bases between. The V gene's germline CDR1 is MNHEY and CDR2 SVGAGI. CDR3 coding DNA: TGTGCCAGCAGTTACTCGTGGAGAACCTACGAGCAGTACTTC. This codes for CASSYSWRTYEQYF.

This rearrangement joins TRBV28 to TRBJ2-3, with D hard to call. CDR3 length: 13 residues. The V end lost 6 bases, the J end lost 3 bases, and 10 bases lay between the germline ends. The germline V gene has CDR1 MDHEN and CDR2 SYDVKM. CDR3 loop: CASRGVGTDTQYF. DNA for the CDR3: TGTGCCAGCAGAGGTGTTGGTACAGATACGCAGTATTTT.

The chain has TRBV9 and TRBJ2-7; possible D gene TRBD1, 6 bases. V was trimmed by 4 bases and J by 7 bases, leaving 18 bases between them. The CDR3 extends over 14 amino acids. The germline gives CDR1 SGDLS, CDR2 YYNGEE. CDR3 nucleotide sequence: TGTGCCAGCAGCCCCACGACAGGAGGTGGTGAGCAGTACTTC. Translation: CASSPTTGGGEQYF.